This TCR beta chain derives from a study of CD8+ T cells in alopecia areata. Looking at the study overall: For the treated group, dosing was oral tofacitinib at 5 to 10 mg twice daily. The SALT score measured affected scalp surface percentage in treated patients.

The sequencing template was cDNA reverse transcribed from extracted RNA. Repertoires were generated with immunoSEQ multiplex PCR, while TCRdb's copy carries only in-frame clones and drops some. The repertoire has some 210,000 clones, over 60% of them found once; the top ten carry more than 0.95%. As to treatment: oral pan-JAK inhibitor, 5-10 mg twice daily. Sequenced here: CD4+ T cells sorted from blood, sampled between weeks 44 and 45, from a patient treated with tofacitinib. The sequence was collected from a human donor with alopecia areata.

The CDR3 here is CASSESGTSHQPQHF. CDR3 bases: TGTGCCAGCAGTGAATCCGGGACTTCGCATCAGCCCCAGCATTTT. The chain is built from TRBV6-1 and TRBJ1-5, with a tentative D call TRBD1 (5 bases). Trimming removed 2 bases at V and 5 bases at J, with 13 bases between. Looked up from germline, CDR1 is MNHNS and CDR2 is SASEGT. The CDR3 contains 15 residues.